The 27 T cell receptor beta chains reported below all come from one sample, sequenced in a study of blood T cell repertoires in COVID-19. Assay used: immunoSEQ multiplex PCR; TCRdb lists only in-frame clones, some missing. Among about 63,000 clones, 80% to 95% were seen once, and the ten largest hold roughly 4.5%. Material for sequencing was peripheral blood. The receptors come from a man aged 45-65 years with active COVID-19.

The chain carries TRBV28 and TRBJ1-1; a weak D match, TRBD1 (5 bases). Trimming left V 6 bases short and J 5 bases short, with 19 bases between. Per the germline V gene, CDR1 is MDHEN and CDR2 is SYDVKM. The CDR3 length is 15 residues. Here the CDR3 DNA reads TGTGCCAGCAGATCCCCGGGGGGGTCGCGTACTGAAGCTTTCTTT. Translating it yields CASRSPGGSRTEAFF.

The CDR3 spells CASTRLQETQYF. In nucleotides, the CDR3 is TGTGCCAGCACTCGACTTCAAGAGACCCAGTACTTC. The chain is built from TRBV2 and TRBJ2-5; D ambiguous. The CDR3 is 12 residues long. Germline assignment: CDR1 SNHLY and CDR2 FYNNEI. Trimming stripped 7 bases from V and 2 bases from J, with 8 bases between.

This clone was counted a single time. This chain connects TRBV10-3 to TRBJ1-4; 9 positions agree with TRBD1. Germline CDR1 reads ENHRY; CDR2 reads SYGVKD. The trim removed 7 bases at V and 8 bases at J, leaving 11 bases unmatched. The CDR3 is made up of 15 amino acids. CDR3 sequence (DNA): TGTGCCATCATCAGAAGGGACAGGGAGAGCGAAAAACTGTTTTTT. Translating gives CAIIRRDRESEKLFF.

This clone turned up a few times. This chain connects TRBV5-4 to TRBJ1-6; 7 bases agree with TRBD1. CDR3 length: 14 residues. Trimming cost V 2 bases and J 8 bases; bases outside gene matches: 4. CDR1 and CDR2 (germline): SGHNT, YYREEE (reference sequence). The CDR3 DNA follows: TGTGCCAGCAGCTTTGGGCAGGGGGATTCACCCCTCCACTTT. Protein product: CASSFGQGDSPLHF. Drawing the rest from reference TRBV5-4 and TRBJ1-6, the complete variable domain is ETGVTQSPTHLIKTRGQQVTLRCSSQSGHNTVSWYQQALGQGPQFIFQYYREEENGRGNFPPRFSGLQFPNYSSELNVNALELDDSALYLCASSFGQGDSPLHFGNGTRLTVT.

The CDR3 spells CASSYPTWGGPPDTQYF. The CDR3 DNA follows: TGTGCCAGCAGTTACCCCACTTGGGGAGGGCCCCCAGATACGCAGTATTTT. The J gene is TRBJ2-3, the V gene TRBV6-2 or TRBV6-3, with 7 nucleotides matching TRBD2. This CDR3 region has 17 residues. CDR1 and CDR2 (germline): MNHEY, SVGEGT. The J segment lost 4 bases and the V segment lost 2 bases, leaving 12 bases of the junction unmatched.

This chain links TRBV15 with TRBJ2-5; 9 bases align to TRBD2. This CDR3 comprises 15 residues. Per germline, CDR1 LNHNV and CDR2 YYDKDF (reference sequence). V shed 0 bases and J 7 bases; nucleotides not matched to a gene: 6. CDR3 bases: TGTGCCACCAGCAGAGAGCGGGGGGGTATCGGGACCCAGTACTTC. It encodes CATSRERGGIGTQYF.

As concerns this clone: The junction departs from the called germline gene at one end, perhaps through a read error. This chain connects TRBV5-1 to TRBJ1-6; no clear D gene. The CDR3 length is 15 residues. Germline V gene data show CDR1 as SGHRS and CDR2 as YFSETQ. The DNA of the CDR3 is TGCGCCAGCAGCTTGGAACAGTCGTTTAATCCACCCCTCCACTTT. This encodes CASSLEQSFNPPLHF.

This chain uses TRBV6-2 or TRBV6-3 with TRBJ2-1, with TRBD2 matching over 10 bases. The trim removed 6 bases at V and 5 bases at J, leaving 4 bases unmatched. The CDR3 sequence is 14 residues long. The germline gives CDR1 MNHEY, CDR2 SVGEGT. The CDR3 spells CASSRLAGNNEQFF. The CDR3 nucleotides are TGTGCCAGCAGCCGACTAGCGGGCAACAATGAGCAGTTCTTC.

This sequence joins TRBV7-9 and TRBJ2-1, with 7 bases that match TRBD1. Germline CDR1 and CDR2: SEHNR and FQNEAQ (reference sequence). This CDR3 spans 14 amino acids. Trimming took 3 bases from V and 6 from J; bases not matched to a gene: 5. The CDR3 bases are TGTGCCAGCAGCTTCGGGACAGAATCCAATGAGCAGTTCTTC. This gives the protein CASSFGTESNEQFF.

This rearrangement joins TRBV6-4 to TRBJ1-4; 7 bases line up with TRBD1. The CDR3 runs 12 residues. The V segment lost 10 bases and the J segment 8 bases; nucleotides outside the gene matches: 7. Germline assignment: CDR1 MRHNA and CDR2 SNTAGT. The CDR3: CATHRGREKLFF. CDR3 DNA sequence: TGTGCCACCCACAGGGGACGCGAAAAACTGTTTTTT.

This clone was seen a single time. This rearrangement joins TRBV28 to TRBJ1-6; 9 bases map to TRBD1. CDR3 length equals 15 residues. V trimming: 5 bases; J trimming: 6 bases; junction bases outside the gene matches: 5. Germline values: CDR1 MDHEN, CDR2 SYDVKM. CDR3: CASSPRGQGNSPLHF. The CDR3 DNA follows: TGTGCCAGCAGTCCAAGGGGACAGGGTAATTCACCCCTCCACTTT.

The genes are TRBV10-3 and TRBJ2-5; D remains unclear. The V and J ends lost 3 bases and 4 bases respectively, with 9 bases between them. This CDR3 has 13 residues. Germline-derived CDR1 and CDR2 are ENHRY and SYGVKD. This CDR3 is CAISDTAIETQYF. Here the CDR3 DNA reads TGTGCCATCAGTGATACAGCAATAGAGACCCAGTACTTC.

This chain joins TRBV5-4 and TRBJ1-6; no reliable D call. This CDR3 contains 15 residues. CDR1 SGHNT and CDR2 YYREEE come from the germline V gene (reference sequence). V lost 5 bases to trimming and J lost 7 bases, with 16 bases between them. Here the CDR3 DNA reads TGTGCCAGCAGAACGTCCAAAAGCCCCAATTCACCCCTCCACTTT. It is translated as CASRTSKSPNSPLHF.

The chain couples TRBV19 to TRBJ2-4; D is uncertain. With 1 base removed from V and 2 bases from J, the gap between germline ends came to 9 bases. The germline CDR1 and CDR2 sequences are LNHDA and SQIVND (reference sequence). This CDR3 comprises 15 residues. The CDR3: CASSIATYSKNIQYF. In DNA, the CDR3 is TGTGCCAGTAGTATAGCAACCTACTCCAAAAACATTCAGTACTTC.

The V call is TRBV5-1, the J call TRBJ2-7; 9 nucleotides line up with TRBD1. The germline gives CDR1 SGHRS, CDR2 YFSETQ. The V and J ends lost 3 bases and 3 bases, in that order; junction bases with no gene match: 4. The length of the CDR3 is 14 residues. The CDR3 loop reads CASSSRDRVYEQYF. DNA of the CDR3: TGCGCCAGCAGCTCCCGGGACAGGGTCTACGAGCAGTACTTC. The whole variable domain, remainder taken from reference TRBV5-1 and TRBJ2-7, is KAGVTQTPRYLIKTRGQQVTLSCSPISGHRSVSWYQQTPGQGLQFLFEYFSETQRNKGNFPGRFSGRQFSNSRSEMNVSTLELGDSALYLCASSSRDRVYEQYFGPGTRLTVT.

The chain joins TRBV6-2 or TRBV6-3 to TRBJ2-1; D is possibly TRBD2 (6 bases). Germline V CDR1 and CDR2: MNHEY, SVGEGT. The CDR3 is 14 amino acids. V gave up 2 bases and J gave up 5 bases, with 10 bases separating them. CDR3 region: CASSYGGNNNEQFF. In DNA form, the CDR3 reads TGTGCCAGCAGTTACGGGGGGAATAACAATGAGCAGTTCTTC.

V gene TRBV24-1 combines with J gene TRBJ2-4; D possibly corresponds to TRBD1 (5 bases). Trimming removed 3 bases at V and 7 bases at J, with 9 bases between. The CDR3 has 13 amino acids. CDR1 and CDR2 (germline): KGHDR, SFDVKD. In nucleotides, the CDR3 is TGTGCCACCAGTGATGGACACTCGAACATTCAGTACTTC. Its protein is CATSDGHSNIQYF.

The rearrangement joins TRBV18 to TRBJ1-6, with 7 bases identical to TRBD1. The junction had 6 bases not matched to a gene; V was cut back by 5 bases and J by 8 bases. Germline V gives CDR1 KGHSH, CDR2 LQKENI. There are 14 residues in the CDR3. The CDR3 nucleotides are TGTGCCAGCTCATTCGGACAGGAACATTCACCCCTCCACTTT. Encoded protein: CASSFGQEHSPLHF.

V is TRBV5-1 and J is TRBJ2-5; 7 bases fit TRBD1. The ends lost 4 bases at V and 1 base at J; junction bases unmatched: 7. Germline V gene lookup returns CDR1 SGHRS and CDR2 YFSETQ. This CDR3 is 15 amino acids long. In nucleotides, the CDR3 is TGCGCCAGCAGCCCCCTGGACAGGCTCCAAGAGACCCAGTACTTC. This sequence encodes CASSPLDRLQETQYF.

The J gene is TRBJ2-5, the V gene TRBV28; 8 nucleotides align to TRBD2. CDR3 length equals 16 residues. V shed 7 bases and J 7 bases; nucleotides not matched to a gene: 17. The V gene's germline CDR1 is MDHEN and CDR2 SYDVKM. DNA for the CDR3: TGTGCCAGCAAGGGTCAGAAGGGTCCCCGGGGGGGGACCCAGTACTTC. Translated, it gives CASKGQKGPRGGTQYF.

This clone came up once. V is TRBV28 and J is TRBJ1-5; maybe TRBD1 (6 bases). Per germline, CDR1 MDHEN and CDR2 SYDVKM. Trimming stripped 8 bases from V and 3 bases from J, with 14 bases between. This CDR3 is 14 amino acids long. The CDR3 loop is CASRLDRTNQPQHF. The CDR3 DNA reads as TGTGCCAGCCGCCTCGACAGGACCAATCAGCCCCAGCATTTT.

In nucleotides, the CDR3 is TGCGCCAGCAGCTATCGACAGGATCCCCCAACTAATGAAAAACTGTTTTTT. Encoded protein: CASSYRQDPPTNEKLFF. J is TRBJ1-4 and V is TRBV4-1; tentative D call: TRBD1 (6 bases). Trimming removed 5 bases at V and 0 bases at J, with 16 bases between. The CDR3 has 17 amino acids. CDR1 and CDR2 (germline): MGHRA, YSYEKL.

The CDR3 DNA follows: TGTGCCAGCAGCCTGGGACTTACCGCAGATACGCAGTATTTT. It translates to CASSLGLTADTQYF. The chain carries TRBV5-4 and TRBJ2-3; D is possibly TRBD2 (6 bases). Trimming pared 4 bases from V and 4 bases from J, leaving 13 bases between. The length of the CDR3 is 14 residues. Germline V gene data show CDR1 as SGHNT and CDR2 as YYREEE (reference sequence).

V is TRBV6-5 and J is TRBJ2-3, with 15 bases fitting TRBD2. The CDR3 length is 14 residues. Germline V lookup: CDR1 MNHEY, CDR2 SVGAGI. Trimming cost V 10 bases and J 3 bases; bases outside gene matches: 2. The CDR3 here is CATGLAGGTDTQYF. Here the CDR3 DNA reads TGTGCCACCGGACTAGCGGGAGGGACAGATACGCAGTATTTT.

The chain combines TRBV14 with TRBJ2-6; D gene unclear. The length of the CDR3 is 18 residues. Germline CDR1 SGHDN, CDR2 FVKESK. The V end was cut by 2 bases, the J end by 0 bases, with 14 bases between. For the CDR3, the DNA is TGTGCCAGCAGCCAACGAACAGTTTATAGCTCTGGGGCCAACGTCCTGACTTTC. Translated: CASSQRTVYSSGANVLTF.

The V gene is TRBV10-2, the J gene TRBJ1-1; a possible D gene is TRBD1 (6 bases). This CDR3 spans 13 amino acids. Between the trimmed V and J ends, which lost 6 bases and 3 bases, there was a span of 11 bases. Germline CDR1 is WSHSY and CDR2 is SAAADI. Here the CDR3 DNA reads TGCGCCAGCAGGGACAGAATCGACACTGAAGCTTTCTTT. Translated: CASRDRIDTEAFF.

This rearrangement joins TRBV23-1 to TRBJ1-2, with TRBD1 matching 8 bases. TRBV23-1 is assigned to the ORF class and has an uncertain function. The CDR3 extends over 11 amino acids. V gave up 8 bases and J gave up 7 bases; unmatched junction bases: 3. The CDR3: CASADRGGYTF. The DNA of the CDR3 is TGCGCCAGCGCCGACAGGGGTGGCTACACCTTC.